This entry describes one TCR beta chain. The antigen remains undetermined. The V end lost 6 bases, the J end lost 4 bases, and 12 bases lay between the germline ends. The germline CDR1 and CDR2 sequences are MNHEY and SVGAGI. The CDR3 runs to 13 residues. Using its own MiXCR run on the 5' RACE reads, TCRdb lists one record per CDR3 protein. The sample gives 300,000 to 400,000 distinct CDR3 sequences, 28% of which show up once; 6.1% is in the top ten. The data originate from a study of identical twins' blood T cells. Study-level points and caveats: Twin repertoire similarity may partly reflect shared environment.

The TCR originated in a woman aged 18-49 years in good health. The sequenced sample consisted of PBMCs. This rearrangement joins TRBV6-5 to TRBJ1-1; D gene uncertain. CDR3 DNA: TGTGCCAGCAGGAAGACGAGGAGCACTGAAGCTTTCTTT. Its translation is CASRKTRSTEAFF.